This T cell receptor (beta chain) was observed in a study of regulatory T cells in long-lasting Graves disease. Whole-study findings and limits: TRBV28, TRBJ1-2 and TRBJ2-5 emerged as the favored segments in persistent disease. It was peripheral blood alone, not thyroid tissue, that was studied.

Building the TCR beta libraries relied on iRepertoire HTBI primers, and CDR3 regions underwent Arm-PCR. TCRdb re-called the multiplex PCR reads with MiXCR, one entry per CDR3 protein. The data show some 330,000 distinct CDR3 sequences, around 23% seen once. This clonotype was seen many times. Its antigen is unidentified. Germline V CDR1 and CDR2: MDHEN, SYDVKM. The V gene lost 5 bases and the J gene lost 5 bases, with 13 bases spanning the gap. The CDR3 sequence is 14 residues long. As to time point: persistent/refractory GD, antithyroid drugs over 5 years with positive TRAb. Researchers made the TCR library from RNA that was extracted from PBMCs. Clinicians diagnosed Graves' disease using American Thyroid Association guidelines. A peripheral blood sample, roughly 9.8 milliliters in volume, was drawn into EDTA tubes.

This clonotype was obtained from a woman between 40 and 55 years old with Graves disease. The source material was peripheral blood mononuclear cells (PBMCs), sampled when the disease was refractory, from a patient treated with antithyroid drugs. The chain has TRBV28 and TRBJ1-5, with a weak D call TRBD1 (5 bases). The CDR3 coding sequence is TGTGCCAGCAGTCTCCGACAGAACTATCAGCCCCAGCATTTT. Amino acid sequence: CASSLRQNYQPQHF.